Below are 13 T cell receptor beta chains sequenced from a single sample in a study of blood T cells in healthy people across ages. A second PCR of 7 to 11 cycles used a sample-barcoded 5' primer and a J-beta primer mix. MiXCR was run by TCRdb on the 5' RACE reads, yielding one entry per CDR3 protein. The repertoire holds under 950,000 distinct CDR3 sequences, with 22% as singletons. Source material: blood. The origin of the receptors is a man between 65 and 85 years old in good health.

The gene calls are TRBV19 and TRBJ1-2; no definite D call. V was pared by 4 bases and J by 8 bases, with 11 bases between. The CDR3 sequence is 12 residues long. From germline, CDR1 is LNHDA and CDR2 SQIVND (reference sequence). The CDR3 sequence is CASSTGNGGYTF. The CDR3 bases are TGTGCCAGTAGTACTGGCAATGGCGGCTACACCTTC. The full variable domain, in which reference TRBV19 and TRBJ1-2 provide the parts outside the CDR3, is DGGITQSPKYLFRKEGQNVTLSCEQNLNHDAMYWYRQDPGQGLRLIYYSQIVNDFQKGDIAEGYSVSREKKESFPLTVTSAQKNPTAFYLCASSTGNGGYTFGSGTRLTVV.

In its sample, this clonotype was seen a few times. The chain employs TRBV29-1 and TRBJ2-5; D tentatively reads TRBD1 or TRBD2 (5 bases each). The DNA matches TRBJ2-1 better at its end, which makes the J call doubtful. The length of the CDR3 is 15 residues. In germline, CDR1 is SQVTM, CDR2 ANQGSEA. CDR3 nucleotides: TGCAGCGTCCACGGGACCAACGCCTTAATCAATGAGCAGTTCTTC. Its translation: CSVHGTNALINEQFF.

The chain links TRBV5-1 to TRBJ2-1, with TRBD1 matching over 10 bases. The CDR3 is made up of 15 amino acids. Germline V lookup: CDR1 SGHRS, CDR2 YFSETQ. J was trimmed by 6 bases and V by 4 bases; bases with no gene match: 7. For the CDR3, the DNA is TGCGCCAGCAGCCCACCGGGACAGGGGTCCAATGAGCAGTTCTTC. This codes for CASSPPGQGSNEQFF.

The chain uses TRBV12-5 and TRBJ2-7, with D perhaps matching TRBD2 (5 bases). Per the germline V gene, CDR1 is LGHNT and CDR2 is FRNRAP. V lost 5 bases and J lost 7, with 18 bases in between. This CDR3 is 14 amino acids long. The chain's CDR3 is CASGSGGSYNEQYF. The CDR3 coding sequence is TGTGCTAGTGGTAGCGGAGGCTCCTACAATGAGCAGTACTTC. Full variable domain (outside the CDR3, taken from reference TRBV12-5 and TRBJ2-7): DARVTQTPRHKVTEMGQEVTMRCQPILGHNTVFWYRQTMMQGLELLAYFRNRAPLDDSGMPKDRFSAEMPDATLATLKIQPSEPRDSAVYFCASGSGGSYNEQYFGPGTRLTVT.

The gene calls are TRBV7-2 and TRBJ1-2; D might be TRBD1 (6 bases). Germline CDR1 and CDR2: SGHTA and FQGNSA. Trimming took 1 base from V and 6 from J, leaving 12 bases between them. The CDR3 sequence is 14 residues long. This CDR3 is CASSLGGGAHGYTF. CDR3 DNA: TGTGCCAGCAGCTTAGGCGGGGGCGCTCATGGCTACACCTTC. Complete variable domain (other parts from reference TRBV7-2 and TRBJ1-2): GAGVSQSPSNKVTEKGKDVELRCDPISGHTALYWYRQSLGQGLEFLIYFQGNSAPDKSGLPSDRFSAERTGGSVSTLTIQRTQQEDSAVYLCASSLGGGAHGYTFGSGTRLTVV.

The chain couples TRBV12-3 or TRBV12-4 to TRBJ2-5; D ambiguous. The CDR3 spans 13 residues. V was clipped by 5 bases and J by 3 bases, with 10 bases between them. The CDR3 sequence: CASSRAYEETQYF. The CDR3 bases are TGTGCCAGCAGTAGGGCATATGAAGAGACCCAGTACTTC.

The chain combines TRBV5-1 with TRBJ2-4; D is unresolved. The germline CDR1 and CDR2 sequences are SGHRS and YFSETQ. Trimming took off 3 bases at V and 2 bases at J, with 15 bases between the two ends. The CDR3 totals 16 residues. The CDR3 DNA follows: TGCGCCAGCAGCTGGCCTTATGGTGGGACCAAAAACATTCAGTACTTC. This codes for CASSWPYGGTKNIQYF.

V usage is TRBV5-1 and J usage is TRBJ1-2; possible D gene TRBD1, 6 bases. Trimming stripped 0 bases from V and 3 bases from J, with 18 bases between. The CDR3 runs 17 residues. CDR1 and CDR2 (germline): SGHRS, YFSETQ. The CDR3 nucleotides are TGCGCCAGCAGCTTGGCAGCAGGGGCTCAGGTCGACTATGGCTACACCTTC. This gives the protein CASSLAAGAQVDYGYTF.

The J gene is TRBJ1-1, the V gene TRBV18; D ambiguous. Trimming cost V 4 bases and J 5 bases, with 11 bases left between them. Germline loops: CDR1 KGHSH, CDR2 LQKENI. The CDR3 runs to 13 residues. CDR3 residues: CASSRREGTEAFF. The CDR3 DNA follows: TGTGCCAGCTCACGGAGAGAGGGTACTGAAGCTTTCTTT.

The chain couples TRBV9 to TRBJ1-2; 9 positions agree with TRBD1. There are 13 residues in the CDR3. Germline CDR1 and CDR2: SGDLS and YYNGEE. V lost 4 bases to trimming and J lost 8 bases; unmatched junction nucleotides: 6. This CDR3 reads CASSPGTGLGYTF. The CDR3 bases are TGTGCCAGCAGCCCTGGGACAGGGTTGGGCTACACCTTC.

The rearrangement joins TRBV5-1 to TRBJ1-1; D not certain. This CDR3 has 15 residues. Trimming removed 4 bases from V and 7 bases from J, with 20 bases in between. Germline CDR1 SGHRS, CDR2 YFSETQ. As DNA, the CDR3 is TGCGCCAGCAGCACTGGCTGGGCGCCGGGCAGTGAAGCTTTCTTT. Its translation: CASSTGWAPGSEAFF.

In its sample, this clonotype was seen a few times. The J gene is TRBJ2-7, the V gene TRBV4-2; TRBD1 is a possible D gene (6 bases). Trimming removed 4 bases from V and 0 bases from J, with 13 bases in between. Germline V CDR1 and CDR2: LGHNA, YNFKEQ. The CDR3 contains 15 residues. The CDR3 nucleotides read TGTGCCAGCAGCCTAGGGACACTGAGCTCCTACGAGCAGTACTTC. It translates to CASSLGTLSSYEQYF.

Concerning this clonotype itself: One junction end disagrees with the germline gene, perhaps due to a read error. J is TRBJ2-7 and V is TRBV5-1; possibly TRBD1 or TRBD2 for D (7 bases each). The CDR3 spans 15 residues. The germline V gene encodes CDR1 SGHRS and CDR2 YFSETQ. The CDR3 DNA sequence: TGCGTCAGCAGCTTGGAGACAGGGACTAACTACGAGCAGTACTTC. It yields the protein CVSSLETGTNYEQYF.